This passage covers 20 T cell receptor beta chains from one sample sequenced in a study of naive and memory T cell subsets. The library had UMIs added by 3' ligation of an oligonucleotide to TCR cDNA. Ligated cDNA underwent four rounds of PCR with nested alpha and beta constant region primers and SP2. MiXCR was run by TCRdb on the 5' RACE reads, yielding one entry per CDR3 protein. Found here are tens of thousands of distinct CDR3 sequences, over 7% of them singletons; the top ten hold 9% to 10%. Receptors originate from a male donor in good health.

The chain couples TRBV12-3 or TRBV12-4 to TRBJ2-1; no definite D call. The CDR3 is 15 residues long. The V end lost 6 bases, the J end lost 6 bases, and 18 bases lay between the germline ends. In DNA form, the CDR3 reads TGTGCCAGCAGGGAGTGGCCAGCCGCAGTCAATGAGCAGTTCTTC. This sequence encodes CASREWPAAVNEQFF.

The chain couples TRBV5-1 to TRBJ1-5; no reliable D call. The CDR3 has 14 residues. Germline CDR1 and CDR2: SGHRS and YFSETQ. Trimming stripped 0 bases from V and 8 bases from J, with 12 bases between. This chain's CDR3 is CASSLGITGEPQHF. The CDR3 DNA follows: TGCGCCAGCAGCTTGGGGATAACTGGGGAGCCCCAGCATTTT.

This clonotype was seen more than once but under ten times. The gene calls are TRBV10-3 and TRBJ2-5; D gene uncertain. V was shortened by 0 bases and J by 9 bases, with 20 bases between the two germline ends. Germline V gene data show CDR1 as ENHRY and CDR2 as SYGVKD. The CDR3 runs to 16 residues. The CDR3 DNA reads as TGTGCCATCAGTGAGTCTGGGTCGTCGGCCAAGACGGCCCAGTACTTC. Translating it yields CAISESGSSAKTAQYF.

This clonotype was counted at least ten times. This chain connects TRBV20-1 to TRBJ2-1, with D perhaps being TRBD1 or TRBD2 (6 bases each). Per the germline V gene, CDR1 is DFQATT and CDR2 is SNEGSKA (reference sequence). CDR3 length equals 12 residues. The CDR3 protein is CSPGGALREQFF. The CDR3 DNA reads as TGCAGCCCCGGGGGCGCGCTCAGGGAGCAGTTCTTC.

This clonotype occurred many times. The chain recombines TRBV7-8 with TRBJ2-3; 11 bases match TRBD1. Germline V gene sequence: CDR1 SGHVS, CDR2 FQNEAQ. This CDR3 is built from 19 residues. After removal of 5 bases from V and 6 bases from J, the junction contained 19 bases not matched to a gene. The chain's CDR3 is CASSRTSPGTGGSGDTQYF. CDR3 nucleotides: TGTGCCAGCAGCCGAACCTCGCCCGGGACAGGGGGTTCGGGCGATACGCAGTATTTT.

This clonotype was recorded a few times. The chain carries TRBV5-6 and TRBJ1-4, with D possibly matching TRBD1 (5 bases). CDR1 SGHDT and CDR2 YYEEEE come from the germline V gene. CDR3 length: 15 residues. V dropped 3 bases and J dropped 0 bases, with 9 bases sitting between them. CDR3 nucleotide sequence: TGTGCCAGCAGCTGGTCAGGGACAACTAATGAAAAACTGTTTTTT. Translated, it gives CASSWSGTTNEKLFF.

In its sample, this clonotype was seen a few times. The CDR3 DNA sequence: TGTGCCAGCAGTTCCACCTTGGGGGGGGCTGAAGCTTTCTTT. It yields the protein CASSSTLGGAEAFF. The chain recombines TRBV6-6 with TRBJ1-1; possibly TRBD1 for D (5 bases). Germline values: CDR1 MNHNY, CDR2 SVGAGI (reference sequence). This CDR3 is built from 14 residues. V gave up 4 bases and J gave up 6 bases, with 15 bases separating them.

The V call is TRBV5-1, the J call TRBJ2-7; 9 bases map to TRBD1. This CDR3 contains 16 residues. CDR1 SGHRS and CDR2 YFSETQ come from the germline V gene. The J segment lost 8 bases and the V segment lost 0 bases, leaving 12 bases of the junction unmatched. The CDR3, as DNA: TGCGCCAGCAGCTTGGCGGAAACAGGGGGCCTAGTCAAGCAGTACTTC. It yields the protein CASSLAETGGLVKQYF. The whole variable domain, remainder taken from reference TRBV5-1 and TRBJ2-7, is KAGVTQTPRYLIKTRGQQVTLSCSPISGHRSVSWYQQTPGQGLQFLFEYFSETQRNKGNFPGRFSGRQFSNSRSEMNVSTLELGDSALYLCASSLAETGGLVKQYFGPGTRLTVT.

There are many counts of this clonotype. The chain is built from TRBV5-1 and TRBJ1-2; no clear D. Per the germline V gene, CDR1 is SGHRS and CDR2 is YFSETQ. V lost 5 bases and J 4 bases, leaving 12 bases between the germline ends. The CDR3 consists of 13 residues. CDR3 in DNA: TGCGCCAGCAGGCCCCCTTCGGGCTATGGCTACACCTTC. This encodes CASRPPSGYGYTF.

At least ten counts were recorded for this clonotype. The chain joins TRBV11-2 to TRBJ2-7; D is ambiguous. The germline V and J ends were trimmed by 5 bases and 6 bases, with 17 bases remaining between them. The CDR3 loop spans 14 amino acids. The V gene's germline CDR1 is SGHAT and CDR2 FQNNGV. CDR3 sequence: CASSTLSLHLEQYF. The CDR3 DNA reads TGTGCCAGCAGCACGTTAAGTCTGCATCTCGAGCAGTACTTC. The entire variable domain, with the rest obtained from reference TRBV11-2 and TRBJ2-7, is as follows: EAGVAQSPRYKIIEKRQSVAFWCNPISGHATLYWYQQILGQGPKLLIQFQNNGVVDDSQLPKDRFSAERLKGVDSTLKIQPAKLEDSAVYLCASSTLSLHLEQYFGPGTRLTVT.

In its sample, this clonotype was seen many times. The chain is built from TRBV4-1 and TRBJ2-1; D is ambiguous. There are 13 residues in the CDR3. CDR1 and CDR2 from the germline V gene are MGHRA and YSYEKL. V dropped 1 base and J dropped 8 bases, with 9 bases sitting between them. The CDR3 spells CASSQGKGYEQFF. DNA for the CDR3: TGCGCCAGCAGCCAAGGGAAAGGCTATGAGCAGTTCTTC.

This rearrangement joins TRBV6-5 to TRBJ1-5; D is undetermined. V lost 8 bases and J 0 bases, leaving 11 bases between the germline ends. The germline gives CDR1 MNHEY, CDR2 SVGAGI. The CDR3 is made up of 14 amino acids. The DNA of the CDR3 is TGTGCCAGCGCCCAGAGGGCTAGCAATCAGCCCCAGCATTTT. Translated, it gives CASAQRASNQPQHF.

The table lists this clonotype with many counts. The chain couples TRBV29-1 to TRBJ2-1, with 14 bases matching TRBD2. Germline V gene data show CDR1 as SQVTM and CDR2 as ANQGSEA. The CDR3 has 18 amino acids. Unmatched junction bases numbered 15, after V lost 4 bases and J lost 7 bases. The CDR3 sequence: CSVVSQFGGTSGSNEQFF. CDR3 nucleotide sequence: TGCAGCGTTGTTTCCCAGTTCGGAGGGACTAGCGGGAGTAATGAGCAGTTCTTC.

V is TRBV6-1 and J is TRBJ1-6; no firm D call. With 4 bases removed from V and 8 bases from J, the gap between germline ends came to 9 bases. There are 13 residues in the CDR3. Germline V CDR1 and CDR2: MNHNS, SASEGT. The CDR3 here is CASSGRDYSPLHF. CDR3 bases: TGTGCCAGCAGTGGCCGGGATTATTCACCCCTCCACTTT.

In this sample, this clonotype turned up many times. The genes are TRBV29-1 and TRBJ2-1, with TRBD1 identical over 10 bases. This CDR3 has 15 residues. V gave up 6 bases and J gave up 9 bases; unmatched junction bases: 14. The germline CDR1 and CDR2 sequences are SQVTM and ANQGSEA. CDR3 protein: CSVDPGTGVGGEQFF. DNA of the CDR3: TGCAGCGTAGATCCCGGGACAGGGGTGGGAGGTGAGCAGTTCTTC.

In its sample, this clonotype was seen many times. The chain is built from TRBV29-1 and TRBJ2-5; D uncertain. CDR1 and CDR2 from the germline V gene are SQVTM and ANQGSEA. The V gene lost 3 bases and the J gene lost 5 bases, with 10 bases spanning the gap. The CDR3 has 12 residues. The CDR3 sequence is CSVEGTRETQYF. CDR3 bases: TGCAGCGTTGAGGGCACACGGGAGACCCAGTACTTC.

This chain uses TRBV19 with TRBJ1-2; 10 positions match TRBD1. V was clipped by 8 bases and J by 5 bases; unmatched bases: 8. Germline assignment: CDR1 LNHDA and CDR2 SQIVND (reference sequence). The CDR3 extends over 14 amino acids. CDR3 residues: CASYRTGGAYGYTF. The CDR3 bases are TGTGCCAGTTACCGGACAGGGGGAGCGTATGGCTACACCTTC.

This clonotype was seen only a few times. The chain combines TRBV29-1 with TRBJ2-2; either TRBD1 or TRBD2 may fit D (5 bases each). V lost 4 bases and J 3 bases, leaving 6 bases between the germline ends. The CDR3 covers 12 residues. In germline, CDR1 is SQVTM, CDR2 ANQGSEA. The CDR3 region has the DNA TGCAGCGTTGTGGGGGACACCGGGGAGCTGTTTTTT. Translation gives CSVVGDTGELFF.

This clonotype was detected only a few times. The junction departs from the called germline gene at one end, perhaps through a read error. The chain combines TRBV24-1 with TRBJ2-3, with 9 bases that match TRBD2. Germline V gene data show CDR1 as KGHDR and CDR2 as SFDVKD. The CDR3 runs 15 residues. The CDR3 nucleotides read TGTGCCACCAGTGATTCCGGGACTAGCACCGATACGCAGTATTTT. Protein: CATSDSGTSTDTQYF.

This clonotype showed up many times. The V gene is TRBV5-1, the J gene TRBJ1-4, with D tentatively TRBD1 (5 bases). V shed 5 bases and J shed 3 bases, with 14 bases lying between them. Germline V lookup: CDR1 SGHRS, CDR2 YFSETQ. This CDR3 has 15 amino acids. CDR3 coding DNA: TGCGCCAGCAGGTCCGGAGGGGCGGCTAATGAAAAACTGTTTTTT. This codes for CASRSGGAANEKLFF. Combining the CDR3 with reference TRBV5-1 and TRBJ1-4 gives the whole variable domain KAGVTQTPRYLIKTRGQQVTLSCSPISGHRSVSWYQQTPGQGLQFLFEYFSETQRNKGNFPGRFSGRQFSNSRSEMNVSTLELGDSALYLCASRSGGAANEKLFFGSGTQLSVL.